This T cell receptor (beta chain) is drawn from a study of OX40 agonist ivuxolimab in advanced cancers. Produced via immunoSEQ multiplex PCR; TCRdb's table is partial and in-frame only. Of 100,000 to 140,000 clones detected, about 91% appear once; the ten largest clones hold approximately 1.3%. CDR3 length equals 15 residues. Germline loops: CDR1 PRHDT, CDR2 FYEKMQ (reference sequence). The germline V and J ends were trimmed by 3 bases and 0 bases, with 11 bases remaining between them. This chain uses TRBV13 with TRBJ1-1; D gene uncertain. This sequence was found in an adult with an advanced solid tumor such as melanoma, head and neck, liver or kidney cancer. Sequencing was performed on CD4+ or CD8+ T cells sorted from blood, taken in a trial of the OX40 agonist ivuxolimab. The DNA of the CDR3 is TGTGCCAGCAGCTTCGTCGAGGGTATGAACACTGAAGCTTTCTTT. It encodes CASSFVEGMNTEAFF.